The 21 T cell receptor beta chains presented below share a single source sample, sequenced in a study of CD8 T cells in ankylosing spondylitis. TCRdb passed the 5' RACE reads through MiXCR, listing each CDR3 protein once. The table lists approximately 240,000 distinct CDR3 sequences, more than 9% of them singletons, with roughly 2.5% in the top ten. The specimen sequenced was blood, either unsorted or a sorted T cell fraction (not recorded which). The origin of the receptors is a male donor with ankylosing spondylitis or in good health (not recorded which).

Many counts were recorded for this clonotype. This chain uses TRBV29-1 with TRBJ2-1; TRBD1 might be the D (5 bases). The CDR3 spans 14 residues. Trimming took off 7 bases at V and 1 base at J, with 14 bases between the two ends. Germline V gene lookup returns CDR1 SQVTM and CDR2 ANQGSEA. CDR3 in DNA: TGCAGCGCAAACTCAGGGTCGTCCTACAATGAGCAGTTCTTC. It specifies CSANSGSSYNEQFF.

This sequence joins TRBV2 and TRBJ2-7, with no clear D. CDR3 size: 9 residues. The V end was cut by 6 bases, the J end by 5 bases, with 2 bases between. Germline lookup yields CDR1 SNHLY and CDR2 FYNNEI. The CDR3 spells CASRDEQYF. CDR3 DNA: TGTGCCAGCAGGGACGAGCAGTACTTC.

This clonotype came up a few times. The chain has TRBV25-1 and TRBJ2-3; D is perhaps TRBD2 (6 bases). CDR3 length: 16 residues. Trimming stripped 3 bases from V and 5 bases from J, with 18 bases between. Germline V gene data show CDR1 as MGHDK and CDR2 as SYGVNS. This chain's CDR3 is CASSDVGLQIKDTQYF. The CDR3, as DNA: TGTGCCAGCAGTGATGTGGGACTCCAGATTAAAGATACGCAGTATTTT.

The sample holds many counts of this clonotype. The V call is TRBV12-3 or TRBV12-4, the J call TRBJ2-1; D is unresolved. CDR3 length: 12 amino acids. V was cut by 5 bases and J by 6 bases, with 8 bases left in between. The CDR3 nucleotides read TGTGCCAGCAGTCCGGCGTTCAATGAGCAGTTCTTC. Protein: CASSPAFNEQFF.

This clonotype was seen more than once but under ten times. This chain links TRBV29-1 with TRBJ1-2; D may be TRBD1 (6 bases). This CDR3 region has 14 residues. V shed 5 bases and J shed 0 bases, with 13 bases lying between them. Germline lookup yields CDR1 SQVTM and CDR2 ANQGSEA. CDR3 nucleotide sequence: TGCAGCGTTCAAACAGGGATGGCTAACTATGGCTACACCTTC. This translates into CSVQTGMANYGYTF. Together with reference TRBV29-1 and TRBJ1-2, the CDR3 gives the full variable domain: SAVISQKPSRDICQRGTSLTIQCQVDSQVTMMFWYRQQPGQSLTLIATANQGSEATYESGFVIDKFPISRPNLTFSTLTVSNMSPEDSSIYLCSVQTGMANYGYTFGSGTRLTVV.

The V and J genes are TRBV7-9 and TRBJ2-1; the D is unclear. The V and J ends lost 3 bases and 12 bases respectively, with 15 bases between them. CDR3 length: 13 amino acids. Germline CDR1 reads SEHNR; CDR2 reads FQNEAQ (reference sequence). The CDR3 is CASSFDPADGQFF. In nucleotides, the CDR3 is TGTGCCAGCAGCTTCGACCCAGCCGATGGGCAGTTCTTC.

The sample holds many counts of this clonotype. The V call is TRBV20-1, the J call TRBJ2-7; 8 bases are shared with TRBD1. CDR3 length: 12 residues. V lost 5 bases and J lost 1; bases outside the gene matches: 1. Germline assignment: CDR1 DFQATT and CDR2 SNEGSKA (reference sequence). CDR3 sequence: CSAGQGSYEQYF. CDR3 bases: TGCAGTGCTGGACAGGGTTCCTACGAGCAGTACTTC.

This chain uses TRBV27 with TRBJ2-1; D might be TRBD1 or TRBD2, each matching 5 bases. V was pared by 5 bases and J by 10 bases, with 18 bases between. From germline, CDR1 is MNHEY and CDR2 SMNVEV (reference sequence). The CDR3 has 14 residues. The CDR3 DNA reads as TGTGCCAGCAGTGCCGGGACGTTGGGGGAGGAGCAGTTCTTC. Protein sequence: CASSAGTLGEEQFF.

This sequence joins TRBV7-2 and TRBJ2-7, with 8 positions matching TRBD2. The CDR3 has 14 amino acids. Germline V gene data show CDR1 as SGHTA and CDR2 as FQGNSA. V dropped 4 bases and J dropped 6; count of bases not matched to a gene: 8. For the CDR3, the DNA is TGTGCCAGCAGCTGGCACCGTAGCGGGGCCGAGCAGTACTTC. This encodes CASSWHRSGAEQYF.

In DNA form, the CDR3 reads TGTGCCAGCAGCCAAGGATTGAGGGATAATGAAAAACTGTTTTTT. Translation gives CASSQGLRDNEKLFF. The V call is TRBV7-9, the J call TRBJ1-4; D gene unclear. CDR3 size: 15 residues. Germline V gives CDR1 SEHNR, CDR2 FQNEAQ (reference sequence). V was clipped by 5 bases and J by 4 bases, with 14 bases between them.

This clonotype was found many times. The rearrangement uses TRBV12-3 or TRBV12-4 and TRBJ1-1; 9 nucleotides align to TRBD1. V trimming: 6 bases; J trimming: 0 bases; junction bases outside the gene matches: 8. There are 16 residues in the CDR3. For the CDR3, the DNA is TGTGCCAGCAGCTCCCGTGGGACAGGGCTGAACACTGAAGCTTTCTTT. It encodes CASSSRGTGLNTEAFF.

This clonotype was seen many times. The chain recombines TRBV10-3 with TRBJ1-2; D is uncertain. Deletions cut 0 bases from V and 4 bases from J, with 9 bases between. The CDR3 contains 14 residues. Germline assignment: CDR1 ENHRY and CDR2 SYGVKD. CDR3 nucleotides: TGTGCCATCAGTGAGTCCGCCGGCCCCTATGGCTACACCTTC. Translated, it gives CAISESAGPYGYTF.

This clonotype was seen repeatedly, ten times or more. The rearrangement links TRBV20-1 to TRBJ1-1; maybe TRBD1 (5 bases). The CDR3 is 14 residues long. In germline, CDR1 is DFQATT, CDR2 SNEGSKA (reference sequence). V was clipped by 2 bases and J by 1 base, with 11 bases between them. Written as DNA, the CDR3 is TGCAGTGCTAGAAGTCAGGGTTCGAACACTGAAGCTTTCTTT. This sequence encodes CSARSQGSNTEAFF.

This clonotype was found many times. V gene TRBV20-1 combines with J gene TRBJ2-3; 7 bases are shared with TRBD2. The length of the CDR3 is 15 residues. Germline assignment: CDR1 DFQATT and CDR2 SNEGSKA (reference sequence). With V trimmed by 5 bases and J by 2 bases, 10 bases remained unmatched. CDR3 in amino acids: CSALMGRAATDTQYF. CDR3 DNA: TGCAGTGCTCTCATGGGGAGGGCCGCCACAGATACGCAGTATTTT.

The V gene is TRBV7-2, the J gene TRBJ2-3, with TRBD2 identical over 9 bases. The ends lost 3 bases at V and 0 bases at J; junction bases unmatched: 7. The CDR3 totals 17 residues. Germline CDR1 is SGHTA and CDR2 is FQGNSA. The CDR3 DNA reads TGTGCCAGCAGCTTCCAGACTAGCGGCTCTAGCACAGATACGCAGTATTTT. Translation gives CASSFQTSGSSTDTQYF.

A few counts support this clonotype. The rearrangement links TRBV18 to TRBJ1-5; D remains ambiguous. The length of the CDR3 is 14 residues. CDR1 is KGHSH, CDR2 LQKENI, per germline. The V and J ends lost 3 bases and 4 bases respectively, with 10 bases between them. DNA for the CDR3: TGTGCCAGCTCACCCTCGGGTGAGAATCAGCCCCAGCATTTT. This gives the protein CASSPSGENQPQHF.

The sample holds many counts of this clonotype. The genes are TRBV5-1 and TRBJ1-3; D gene ambiguous. Germline CDR1 is SGHRS and CDR2 is YFSETQ. The CDR3 contains 15 residues. V was shortened by 2 bases and J by 0 bases, with 9 bases between the two germline ends. CDR3: CASSFPRDSGNTIYF. In nucleotides, the CDR3 is TGCGCCAGCAGCTTTCCTCGAGACTCTGGAAACACCATATATTTT.

In its sample, this clonotype was seen many times. This chain joins TRBV4-1 and TRBJ2-3; D unclear. This CDR3 comprises 15 residues. V lost 3 bases, J lost 4 bases, and 14 bases lay in between. Germline CDR1 and CDR2: MGHRA and YSYEKL. CDR3 region: CASSQATRGSDTQYF. In DNA form, the CDR3 reads TGCGCCAGCAGCCAGGCCACCCGTGGCTCAGATACGCAGTATTTT.

The CDR3 loop is CASTPRDRVGEQFF. CDR3 DNA sequence: TGTGCCAGCACCCCCCGCGACAGGGTGGGTGAGCAGTTCTTC. This rearrangement joins TRBV5-5 to TRBJ2-1; the match to TRBD1 covers 7 bases. The ends lost 6 bases at V and 9 bases at J; junction bases unmatched: 12. CDR3 length: 14 residues. Germline V lookup: CDR1 SGHKS, CDR2 YYEKEE (reference sequence).

This clonotype was detected many times. The genes are TRBV30 and TRBJ2-7; possibly TRBD1 for D (5 bases). The V end was cut by 5 bases, the J end by 6 bases, with 14 bases between. Germline values: CDR1 GTSNPN, CDR2 SVGIG (reference sequence). CDR3 length: 12 residues. The CDR3, as DNA: TGTGCCTGGTCCAAGGGGATCGGCGAGCAGTACTTC. It encodes CAWSKGIGEQYF.

At least ten counts were recorded for this clonotype. The J gene is TRBJ2-7, the V gene TRBV5-1; D possibly corresponds to TRBD1 (5 bases). The V and J ends lost 0 bases and 1 base respectively, with 8 bases between them. This CDR3 region has 14 residues. In germline, CDR1 is SGHRS, CDR2 YFSETQ. In nucleotides, the CDR3 is TGCGCCAGCAGCTTGGGACAGCGATCCTACGAGCAGTACTTC. Residues: CASSLGQRSYEQYF.